These 30 T cell receptor beta chains were all obtained from the same sample, sequenced in a study of OX40 agonist ivuxolimab in advanced cancers. The protocol was immunoSEQ multiplex PCR, while the TCRdb copy is restricted to in-frame clones and leaves out a portion. In the table there are 25,000 to 30,000 clones, less than 90% of which are singletons. The source material was CD4+ or CD8+ T cells sorted from blood, sampled in a trial of the OX40 agonist ivuxolimab. These receptors were collected from an adult with an advanced solid tumor such as melanoma, head and neck, liver or kidney cancer.

This clone was counted a single time. The CDR3 sequence is CASSLGSQGRDTEAFF. CDR3 coding DNA: TGTGCCAGCAGCTTAGGGTCACAGGGTAGGGATACTGAAGCTTTCTTT. The chain employs TRBV7-8 and TRBJ1-1; D might be TRBD1 (6 bases). V was pared by 1 base and J by 5 bases, with 17 bases between. Per germline, CDR1 SGHVS and CDR2 FQNEAQ. The CDR3 is made up of 16 amino acids.

The chain uses TRBV25-1 and TRBJ2-5; D possibly uses TRBD1 or TRBD2 (5 bases each). This CDR3 contains 18 residues. Germline assignment: CDR1 MGHDK and CDR2 SYGVNS. Trimming removed 3 bases at V and 0 bases at J, with 20 bases between. The CDR3 region is CASSDLGGPAENQETQYF. The CDR3 coding sequence is TGTGCCAGCAGTGATCTTGGGGGTCCGGCTGAAAACCAAGAGACCCAGTACTTC.

J is TRBJ2-3 and V is TRBV4-3; D uncertain. Germline V gene data show CDR1 as LGHNA and CDR2 as YSLEER. V was cut by 0 bases and J by 4 bases, with 17 bases left in between. This CDR3 is built from 17 residues. DNA of the CDR3: TGCGCCAGCAGCCAAGATCATAGCTCTTACCCCCCAGATACGCAGTATTTT. Protein product: CASSQDHSSYPPDTQYF.

This chain connects TRBV30 to TRBJ1-4; 10 bases line up with TRBD1. Germline loops: CDR1 GTSNPN, CDR2 SVGIG (reference sequence). The CDR3 is 14 amino acids. With V trimmed by 4 bases and J by 8 bases, 7 bases remained unmatched. The CDR3 region is CAWTPGTGDEKLFF. As DNA, the CDR3 is TGTGCCTGGACCCCCGGGACAGGGGACGAAAAACTGTTTTTT.

The genes are TRBV30 and TRBJ2-7; possibly TRBD1 or TRBD2 for D (5 bases each). V was clipped by 2 bases and J by 0 bases, with 8 bases between them. The CDR3 sequence is 13 residues long. The germline V gene has CDR1 GTSNPN and CDR2 SVGIG (reference sequence). The CDR3 DNA sequence: TGTGCCTGGAGTTCCGGGACCTCCTACGAGCAGTACTTC. This sequence encodes CAWSSGTSYEQYF.

This sequence joins TRBV9 and TRBJ2-3, with D maybe TRBD1 (6 bases). V gave up 1 base and J gave up 4 bases, with 10 bases separating them. Germline values: CDR1 SGDLS, CDR2 YYNGEE. The CDR3 length is 14 residues. CDR3 sequence (DNA): TGTGCCAGCAGCGTATCAGGGGTTCCAGATACGCAGTATTTT. It encodes CASSVSGVPDTQYF.

This clone was observed a single time. The chain carries TRBV30 and TRBJ1-4, with D tentatively TRBD1 (5 bases). The germline gives CDR1 GTSNPN, CDR2 SVGIG (reference sequence). Trimming removed 2 bases from V and 5 bases from J, with 12 bases in between. The CDR3 is made up of 14 amino acids. The CDR3 bases are TGTGCCTGGAGTAAGGGACGGGCAAATGAAAAACTGTTTTTT. Encoded protein: CAWSKGRANEKLFF.

The chain couples TRBV27 to TRBJ2-7; the match to TRBD2 covers 12 bases. Trimming cost V 6 bases and J 7 bases; bases outside gene matches: 10. In germline, CDR1 is MNHEY, CDR2 SMNVEV (reference sequence). CDR3 size: 15 residues. The CDR3 loop reads CASSPETSGSGEQYF. Written as DNA, the CDR3 is TGTGCCAGCAGCCCTGAGACTAGCGGGAGCGGGGAGCAGTACTTC.

V usage is TRBV29-1 and J usage is TRBJ2-3, with TRBD2 identical over 7 bases. The germline V gene encodes CDR1 SQVTM and CDR2 ANQGSEA. The ends lost 2 bases at V and 4 bases at J; junction bases unmatched: 9. There are 15 residues in the CDR3. The CDR3: CSVETGGVKSDTQYF. Written as DNA, the CDR3 is TGCAGCGTTGAAACGGGAGGCGTCAAATCAGATACGCAGTATTTT.

The chain carries TRBV7-9 and TRBJ1-1; weak D call: TRBD1 (5 bases). V was shortened by 7 bases and J by 2 bases, with 8 bases between the two germline ends. This CDR3 is 12 amino acids long. Germline CDR1 SEHNR, CDR2 FQNEAQ (reference sequence). CDR3 DNA sequence: TGTGCCAGCATCGACAGTAACACTGAAGCTTTCTTT. It specifies CASIDSNTEAFF. Full variable domain (missing parts from reference TRBV7-9 and TRBJ1-1): DTGVSQNPRHKITKRGQNVTFRCDPISEHNRLYWYRQTLGQGPEFLTYFQNEAQLEKSRLLSDRFSAERPKGSFSTLEIQRTEQGDSAMYLCASIDSNTEAFFGQGTRLTVV.

The chain combines TRBV18 with TRBJ2-2; TRBD1 aligns across 12 bases. Germline assignment: CDR1 KGHSH and CDR2 LQKENI. This CDR3 is 16 amino acids long. Germline trimming cut 5 bases from V and 3 bases from J; bases unmatched to any gene: 4. The CDR3: CASSFRDRGHTGELFF. CDR3 nucleotides: TGTGCCAGCTCATTCCGGGACAGGGGGCACACCGGGGAGCTGTTTTTT. Looking up the rest from reference TRBV18 and TRBJ2-2 gives the full variable domain: NAGVMQNPRHLVRRRGQEARLRCSPMKGHSHVYWYRQLPEEGLKFMVYLQKENIIDESGMPKERFSAEFPKEGPSILRIQQVVRGDSAAYFCASSFRDRGHTGELFFGEGSRLTVL.

The chain has TRBV4-3 and TRBJ2-2, with 10 bases aligning to TRBD2. From germline, CDR1 is LGHNA and CDR2 YSLEER. The CDR3 has 19 residues. J gave up 1 base and V 0 bases, and 8 bases lay outside the gene matches. CDR3 sequence reads: CASSQDLGLADLNTGELFF. DNA for the CDR3: TGCGCCAGCAGCCAAGATTTAGGACTAGCGGACTTGAACACCGGGGAGCTGTTTTTT.

V is TRBV6-5 and J is TRBJ1-2, with a weak D call TRBD1 (6 bases). The CDR3 is made up of 14 amino acids. Per the germline V gene, CDR1 is MNHEY and CDR2 is SVGAGI. The V end lost 6 bases, the J end lost 3 bases, and 14 bases lay between the germline ends. CDR3: CASSWGRGDYGYTF. As DNA, the CDR3 is TGTGCCAGCAGCTGGGGAAGGGGGGACTATGGCTACACCTTC.

V usage is TRBV2 and J usage is TRBJ1-5, with TRBD1 identical over 7 bases. The CDR3 runs 14 residues. In germline, CDR1 is SNHLY, CDR2 FYNNEI. The V segment lost 6 bases and the J segment 4 bases; nucleotides outside the gene matches: 6. CDR3: CASSRTGGNQPQHF. The CDR3 nucleotides are TGTGCCAGCAGCCGGACAGGAGGAAATCAGCCCCAGCATTTT.

V usage is TRBV4-2 and J usage is TRBJ2-1, with D possibly being TRBD2 (6 bases). Germline-derived CDR1 and CDR2 are LGHNA and YNFKEQ. The V and J ends lost 1 base and 5 bases respectively, with 12 bases between them. The CDR3 is made up of 15 amino acids. DNA for the CDR3: TGTGCCAGCAGCCAAGTTGCGGGGATCAACAATGAGCAGTTCTTC. It encodes CASSQVAGINNEQFF.

The rearrangement uses TRBV21-1 and TRBJ2-7; the table calls TRBD1, which could not be checked here. TRBV21-1 is annotated as a pseudogene. The CDR3 is 15 residues long. CDR3: CASPLPGTAPYEQYF. CDR3 nucleotides: TGTGCCAGCCCACTACCCGGGACAGCACCCTACGAGCAGTACTTC.

The chain has TRBV5-1 and TRBJ2-7, with no clear D. The CDR3 covers 13 residues. The V gene's germline CDR1 is SGHRS and CDR2 YFSETQ. V was clipped by 2 bases and J by 2 bases, with 8 bases between them. The CDR3 is CASSLTRAYEQYF. DNA of the CDR3: TGCGCCAGCAGCTTAACTCGAGCCTACGAGCAGTACTTC. The variable domain in full, completed from reference TRBV5-1 and TRBJ2-7, reads KAGVTQTPRYLIKTRGQQVTLSCSPISGHRSVSWYQQTPGQGLQFLFEYFSETQRNKGNFPGRFSGRQFSNSRSEMNVSTLELGDSALYLCASSLTRAYEQYFGPGTRLTVT.

This clone has just one count. This chain links TRBV11-3 with TRBJ2-1; TRBD2 is a possible D gene (6 bases). Trimming pared 8 bases from V and 6 bases from J, leaving 8 bases between. The V gene's germline CDR1 is SGHNT and CDR2 YENEEA. The length of the CDR3 is 11 residues. CDR3 coding DNA: TGTGCCAGCGGGGGAGGCAATGAGCAGTTCTTC. This codes for CASGGGNEQFF.

The rearrangement uses TRBV27 and TRBJ1-6; D remains unclear. Per germline, CDR1 MNHEY and CDR2 SMNVEV (reference sequence). The CDR3 spans 13 residues. V lost 7 bases, J lost 7 bases, and 11 bases lay in between. In nucleotides, the CDR3 is TGTGCCAGCACCTTCCGTTGGAATTCACCCCTCCACTTT. This translates into CASTFRWNSPLHF.

This chain connects TRBV11-1 to TRBJ1-1; a weak D match, TRBD1 (5 bases). The CDR3 is 18 amino acids. CDR1 is SGHAT and CDR2 is FQDESV in the germline V gene (reference sequence). V was trimmed by 1 base and J by 0 bases, leaving 18 bases between them. This CDR3 is CASSLVSREGFVNTEAFF. Written as DNA, the CDR3 is TGTGCCAGCAGCTTAGTGTCCAGGGAAGGGTTCGTGAACACTGAAGCTTTCTTT.

This clone was picked up one time. The chain links TRBV7-2 to TRBJ2-7; a possible D gene is TRBD1 (5 bases). This CDR3 region has 14 residues. V lost 3 bases to trimming and J lost 1 base, with 10 bases between them. CDR1 and CDR2 (germline): SGHTA, FQGNSA. In DNA form, the CDR3 reads TGTGCCAGCAGCTTTGGATCAGGGTCCTACGAGCAGTACTTC. This gives the protein CASSFGSGSYEQYF.

The chain joins TRBV14 to TRBJ2-5; TRBD2 matches 8 bases. This CDR3 region has 17 residues. Germline V gene data show CDR1 as SGHDN and CDR2 as FVKESK. V dropped 4 bases and J dropped 5; count of bases not matched to a gene: 15. This CDR3 is CASSPREASGPHETQYF. CDR3 nucleotide sequence: TGTGCCAGCAGCCCGCGGGAGGCTAGCGGACCCCATGAGACCCAGTACTTC.

The CDR3 region has the DNA TGTGCCAGCAGCAAATTAATCAGGGGCGATAAACACGAGCAGTACTTC. The encoded protein is CASSKLIRGDKHEQYF. The rearrangement links TRBV21-1 to TRBJ2-7; the tabulated D call, TRBD1, remains unverified against the DNA. TRBV21-1 is annotated as a pseudogene. This CDR3 has 16 amino acids.

The chain has TRBV5-6 and TRBJ1-2, with 9 bases fitting TRBD1. The V and J ends lost 4 bases and 8 bases, in that order; junction bases with no gene match: 6. The CDR3 is 13 residues long. CDR1 is SGHDT and CDR2 is YYEEEE in the germline V gene. The CDR3 protein is CASSPGTGWGYTF. The CDR3 DNA reads TGTGCCAGCAGCCCAGGGACAGGGTGGGGCTACACCTTC.

The V call is TRBV4-1, the J call TRBJ2-1; D might be TRBD1 (5 bases). The CDR3 covers 12 residues. V gave up 5 bases and J gave up 9 bases, with 11 bases separating them. Per germline, CDR1 MGHRA and CDR2 YSYEKL. The CDR3 here is CASSSGYGEQFF. CDR3 sequence (DNA): TGCGCCAGCAGCTCAGGGTACGGTGAGCAGTTCTTC.

The V gene is TRBV6-5, the J gene TRBJ2-5; 9 nucleotides match TRBD2. Germline V gene data show CDR1 as MNHEY and CDR2 as SVGAGI. The CDR3 runs to 16 residues. V shed 2 bases, J shed 3 bases, and the junction held 7 bases outside the gene matches. The CDR3 DNA follows: TGTGCCAGCAGTTACAGCCTAGCGGGGATCGAAGAGACCCAGTACTTC. Translation gives CASSYSLAGIEETQYF.

The chain is built from TRBV7-6 and TRBJ2-3; D may be TRBD1 or TRBD2 (6 bases each). The germline V and J ends were trimmed by 5 bases and 3 bases, with 15 bases remaining between them. The CDR3 is 15 amino acids. Looked up from germline, CDR1 is SGHVS and CDR2 is FNYEAQ. In DNA, the CDR3 is TGTGCCAGCAGCCGGACGGGGGCCGTGACAGATACGCAGTATTTT. As protein: CASSRTGAVTDTQYF.

This chain joins TRBV25-1 and TRBJ1-6; no reliable D call. Trimming took off 6 bases at V and 6 bases at J, with 12 bases between the two ends. Germline V gives CDR1 MGHDK, CDR2 SYGVNS. The length of the CDR3 is 14 residues. CDR3 DNA sequence: TGTGCCAGCAGCCGAGCGGGGATTAATTCACCCCTCCACTTT. Its protein product is CASSRAGINSPLHF. The complete variable domain, with remaining parts taken from reference TRBV25-1 and TRBJ1-6, reads EADIYQTPRYLVIGTGKKITLECSQTMGHDKMYWYQQDPGMELHLIHYSYGVNSTEKGDLSSESTVSRIRTEHFPLTLESARPSHTSQYLCASSRAGINSPLHFGNGTRLTVT.

The CDR3 bases are TGTGCCAGCAGCTTAACCAGCCGTGGTTACGAGCAGTACTTC. It codes for CASSLTSRGYEQYF. V gene TRBV7-9 combines with J gene TRBJ2-7; D ambiguous. Trimming removed 2 bases from V and 4 bases from J, with 12 bases in between. The V gene's germline CDR1 is SEHNR and CDR2 FQNEAQ (reference sequence). This CDR3 is 14 amino acids long.

About this clone itself: The junction shows a germline mismatch at one end, possibly a read error. The rearrangement links TRBV19 to TRBJ1-5; weak D call: TRBD1 (5 bases). The germline V gene has CDR1 LNHDA and CDR2 SQIVND (reference sequence). This CDR3 has 15 residues. In DNA, the CDR3 is TGTGCCAGTAGTCTAGATGGGGGGAGTTTACAGCCCCAGCATTTT. Encoded protein: CASSLDGGSLQPQHF.